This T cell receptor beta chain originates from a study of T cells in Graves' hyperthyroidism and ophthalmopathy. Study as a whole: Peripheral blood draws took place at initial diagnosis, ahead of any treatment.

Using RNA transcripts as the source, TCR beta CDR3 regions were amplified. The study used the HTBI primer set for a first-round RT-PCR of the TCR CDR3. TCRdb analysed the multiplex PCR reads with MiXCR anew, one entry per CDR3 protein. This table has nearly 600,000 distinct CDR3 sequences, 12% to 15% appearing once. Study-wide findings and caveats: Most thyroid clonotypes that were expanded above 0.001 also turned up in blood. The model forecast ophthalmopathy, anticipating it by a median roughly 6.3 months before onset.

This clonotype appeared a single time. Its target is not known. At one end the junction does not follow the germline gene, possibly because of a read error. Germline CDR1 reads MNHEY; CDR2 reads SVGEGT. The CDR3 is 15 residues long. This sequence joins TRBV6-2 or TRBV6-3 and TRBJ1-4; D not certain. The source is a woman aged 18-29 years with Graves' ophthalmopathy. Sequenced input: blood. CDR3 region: CASSYEAGVNGKLFF. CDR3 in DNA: TGTGCCAGCAGTTACGAAGCAGGAGTTAATGGAAAACTGTTTTTT.